Following are 25 T cell receptor beta chains from one sample sequenced in a study of cytotoxic CD8 clonotypes in ibrutinib-treated CLL. The method was immunoSEQ multiplex PCR; TCRdb's version includes in-frame clones alone and lacks a portion of them. Found here are some 8,900 clones, 60% to 75% of them singletons; the top ten hold 35% to 45%. This specimen was PBMCs, taken before ibrutinib treatment. The receptor source for this set is a human donor with chronic lymphocytic leukemia.

The V gene is TRBV5-1, the J gene TRBJ2-1; D call uncertain. The CDR3 loop spans 14 amino acids. Trimming cost V 3 bases and J 0 bases, with 7 bases left between them. Per germline, CDR1 SGHRS and CDR2 YFSETQ. Here the CDR3 reads CASSSKNSYNEQFF. CDR3 sequence (DNA): TGCGCCAGCAGCTCTAAGAACTCCTACAATGAGCAGTTCTTC.

The genes are TRBV28 and TRBJ1-2; 10 nucleotides match TRBD1. V lost 5 bases to trimming and J lost 8 bases; unmatched junction nucleotides: 8. The CDR3 is made up of 14 amino acids. From germline, CDR1 is MDHEN and CDR2 SYDVKM. DNA of the CDR3: TGTGCCAGCAGTACCGGACAGGGGGGACGCGGCTACACCTTC. Amino acid sequence: CASSTGQGGRGYTF.

This clone has only a few counts. The chain combines TRBV29-1 with TRBJ2-7; no clear D gene. The CDR3 is 15 residues long. Trimming pared 1 base from V and 0 bases from J, leaving 13 bases between. Germline values: CDR1 SQVTM, CDR2 ANQGSEA. The CDR3 protein is CSVEVSTESSYEQYF. The CDR3 DNA sequence: TGCAGCGTTGAAGTCAGCACAGAGAGCTCCTACGAGCAGTACTTC.

The chain recombines TRBV11-2 with TRBJ2-1; D not resolved. This CDR3 spans 12 amino acids. The V gene's germline CDR1 is SGHAT and CDR2 FQNNGV. V dropped 0 bases and J dropped 8 bases, with 5 bases sitting between them. The CDR3 loop reads CASSLDLYEQFF. The CDR3 DNA sequence: TGTGCCAGCAGCTTAGATCTTTATGAGCAGTTCTTC.

This chain uses TRBV7-1 with TRBJ1-2; unclear D gene. TRBV7-1 is noted as an ORF with a role that remains uncertain. With 4 bases removed from V and 2 bases from J, the gap between germline ends came to 8 bases. CDR3 size: 13 residues. CDR3 loop: CASSLDGNYGYTF. In nucleotides, the CDR3 is TGTGCCAGCAGCTTAGACGGGAACTATGGCTACACCTTC.

The genes are TRBV28 and TRBJ1-2, with a possible D match to TRBD1 (6 bases). The CDR3 spans 15 residues. The germline gives CDR1 MDHEN, CDR2 SYDVKM. V dropped 8 bases and J dropped 3 bases, with 19 bases sitting between them. The CDR3: CASHGGWGGDYGYTF. The DNA for the CDR3 is TGTGCCAGCCATGGTGGGTGGGGGGGCGACTATGGCTACACCTTC.

This clone was observed a single time. The chain employs TRBV5-5 and TRBJ1-2; weak D call: TRBD1 (5 bases). Trimming took off 4 bases at V and 2 bases at J, with 15 bases between the two ends. Germline assignment: CDR1 SGHKS and CDR2 YYEKEE (reference sequence). CDR3 size: 15 residues. CDR3 sequence: CASSAFGAGNYGYTF. The CDR3 coding sequence is TGTGCCAGCAGCGCCTTTGGGGCCGGGAACTATGGCTACACCTTC.

The V gene is TRBV5-6, the J gene TRBJ2-7; weak D call: TRBD2 (5 bases). CDR3 length equals 13 residues. The germline gives CDR1 SGHDT, CDR2 YYEEEE. Trimming shortened V by 3 bases and J by 6 bases, and 13 bases separated the two germline ends. The CDR3 bases are TGTGCCAGCAGCTCTTCCGGCGCGGGCGAGCAGTACTTC. It yields the protein CASSSSGAGEQYF.

V usage is TRBV28 and J usage is TRBJ1-3; 7 bases match TRBD1. The V gene end was trimmed by 2 bases and the J gene end by 0 bases; junction bases not matched to a gene: 7. The CDR3 runs to 17 residues. The germline V gene has CDR1 MDHEN and CDR2 SYDVKM. CDR3 coding DNA: TGTGCCAGCAGTTTAGACAGGGCCATAATCTCTGGAAACACCATATATTTT. Encoded protein: CASSLDRAIISGNTIYF.

CDR3 in amino acids: CASRSSELGEQFF. In DNA, the CDR3 is TGTGCCAGCAGGTCCTCAGAGTTAGGTGAGCAGTTCTTC. This chain joins TRBV2 and TRBJ2-1; D is uncertain. The CDR3 is 13 residues long. Per germline, CDR1 SNHLY and CDR2 FYNNEI. Trimming stripped 6 bases from V and 9 bases from J, with 15 bases between.

This clone is labeled as large. The chain carries TRBV2 and TRBJ2-1, with D tentatively TRBD1 (5 bases). V was cut by 9 bases and J by 2 bases, with 14 bases left in between. This CDR3 comprises 14 residues. Germline CDR1 and CDR2: SNHLY and FYNNEI. The CDR3 here is CASVVDTTYNEQFF. DNA for the CDR3: TGTGCCAGTGTGGTGGACACCACCTACAATGAGCAGTTCTTC.

The chain is built from TRBV18 and TRBJ1-1; no firm D call. The germline V gene encodes CDR1 KGHSH and CDR2 LQKENI. V was clipped by 5 bases and J by 4 bases, with 17 bases between them. This CDR3 comprises 15 residues. The CDR3, as DNA: TGTGCCAGCTCATCCGAGTCGGGAGGGCGCACTGAAGCTTTCTTT. It specifies CASSSESGGRTEAFF.

The V call is TRBV9, the J call TRBJ1-3, with TRBD1 matching 10 bases. The junction had 8 bases not matched to a gene; V was cut back by 1 base and J by 1 base. The CDR3 spans 18 residues. Germline lookup yields CDR1 SGDLS and CDR2 YYNGEE. CDR3 loop: CASSVTPGQGWSGNTIYF. CDR3 sequence (DNA): TGTGCCAGCAGCGTAACACCGGGACAGGGGTGGTCTGGAAACACCATATATTTT.

V usage is TRBV28 and J usage is TRBJ2-2, with no clear D. This CDR3 has 15 amino acids. The germline V gene encodes CDR1 MDHEN and CDR2 SYDVKM. V was clipped by 2 bases and J by 4 bases, with 11 bases between them. The CDR3 loop reads CASSLQGMGTGELFF. CDR3 sequence (DNA): TGTGCCAGCAGTTTACAAGGGATGGGCACCGGGGAGCTGTTTTTT.

The chain is built from TRBV7-9 and TRBJ1-1; D call uncertain. The V end lost 3 bases, the J end lost 4 bases, and 12 bases lay between the germline ends. This CDR3 is 14 amino acids long. The germline gives CDR1 SEHNR, CDR2 FQNEAQ (reference sequence). CDR3 in DNA: TGTGCCAGCAGCTTCGGGGTAGTTGGCACTGAAGCTTTCTTT. It codes for CASSFGVVGTEAFF.

This clone was picked up a small number of times. This chain joins TRBV27 and TRBJ2-7; D not resolved. There are 15 residues in the CDR3. Germline V lookup: CDR1 MNHEY, CDR2 SMNVEV (reference sequence). The V and J ends lost 0 bases and 0 bases respectively, with 9 bases between them. CDR3 residues: CASSLSPDSSYEQYF. In DNA, the CDR3 is TGTGCCAGCAGTTTATCTCCGGATAGCTCCTACGAGCAGTACTTC.

This clone was seen only once. In DNA, the CDR3 is TGTGCCAGCAGGTCGCCTTCGATATATGGCTACACCTTC. As protein: CASRSPSIYGYTF. The J gene is TRBJ1-2, the V gene TRBV28; the D is unclear. The length of the CDR3 is 13 residues. Trimming took 6 bases from V and 5 from J, leaving 13 bases between them. The V gene's germline CDR1 is MDHEN and CDR2 SYDVKM.

This clone was seen a single time. This rearrangement joins TRBV7-2 to TRBJ2-3, with 12 bases matching TRBD2. V dropped 5 bases and J dropped 1; count of bases not matched to a gene: 4. The CDR3 is 16 residues long. Germline values: CDR1 SGHTA, CDR2 FQGNSA. The CDR3 here is CASSTRLAGGTDTQYF. DNA of the CDR3: TGTGCCAGCAGCACGCGACTAGCGGGGGGCACAGATACGCAGTATTTT. Full variable domain (outside the CDR3, taken from reference TRBV7-2 and TRBJ2-3): GAGVSQSPSNKVTEKGKDVELRCDPISGHTALYWYRQSLGQGLEFLIYFQGNSAPDKSGLPSDRFSAERTGGSVSTLTIQRTQQEDSAVYLCASSTRLAGGTDTQYFGPGTRLTVL.

The rearrangement joins TRBV13 to TRBJ1-1, with D unresolved. The CDR3 is 16 amino acids. V was trimmed by 5 bases and J by 3 bases, leaving 19 bases between them. CDR1 PRHDT and CDR2 FYEKMQ come from the germline V gene (reference sequence). The CDR3 region is CASSGRPNALDTEAFF. CDR3 in DNA: TGTGCCAGCAGCGGACGACCCAACGCCCTCGACACTGAAGCTTTCTTT.

CDR3 in amino acids: CATSGDRGITGELFF. CDR3 DNA sequence: TGTGCCACCAGCGGGGACAGGGGGATCACCGGGGAGCTGTTTTTT. The chain couples TRBV15 to TRBJ2-2; 11 positions agree with TRBD1. V dropped 5 bases and J dropped 4; count of bases not matched to a gene: 3. CDR3 size: 15 residues. CDR1 and CDR2 (germline): LNHNV, YYDKDF (reference sequence). Complete variable domain (other parts from reference TRBV15 and TRBJ2-2): DAMVIQNPRYQVTQFGKPVTLSCSQTLNHNVMYWYQQKSSQAPKLLFHYYDKDFNNEADTPDNFQSRRPNTSFCFLDIRSPGLGDTAMYLCATSGDRGITGELFFGEGSRLTVL.

The rearrangement uses TRBV27 and TRBJ2-2; no clear D. Between the trimmed V and J ends, which lost 0 bases and 6 bases, there was a span of 8 bases. This CDR3 spans 14 amino acids. Germline CDR1 and CDR2: MNHEY and SMNVEV (reference sequence). The CDR3 DNA sequence: TGTGCCAGCAGTTTATCGGTTGTCCCCGGGGAGCTGTTTTTT. Residues: CASSLSVVPGELFF.

This chain joins TRBV7-2 and TRBJ2-7; the D gene is possibly TRBD2 (6 bases). V lost 1 base to trimming and J lost 6 bases, with 10 bases between them. The CDR3 totals 13 residues. Germline loops: CDR1 SGHTA, CDR2 FQGNSA. CDR3 in DNA: TGTGCCAGCAGCTTAGACGGGAGAAGCGAGCAGTACTTC. This codes for CASSLDGRSEQYF.

Remarks on this clone: Sequence at one end of the junction differs from germline and may be a read error. The rearrangement links TRBV6-1 to TRBJ1-2; maybe TRBD1 (6 bases). Germline CDR1 and CDR2: MNHNS and SASEGT. This CDR3 is 15 amino acids long. The CDR3 spells CASREGQGSVSGYTF. In DNA, the CDR3 is TGTGCCAGCAGGGAAGGGCAGGGGTCGGTCTCTGGCTACACCTTC.

The chain employs TRBV18 and TRBJ1-1; TRBD1 is a possible D gene (6 bases). The V end was cut by 4 bases, the J end by 10 bases, with 13 bases between. Germline V CDR1 and CDR2: KGHSH, LQKENI. The CDR3 extends over 12 amino acids. Here the CDR3 DNA reads TGTGCCAGCTCACTTGGACAGATAGGAGCTTTCTTT. Amino acids: CASSLGQIGAFF. Complete variable domain (other parts from reference TRBV18 and TRBJ1-1): NAGVMQNPRHLVRRRGQEARLRCSPMKGHSHVYWYRQLPEEGLKFMVYLQKENIIDESGMPKERFSAEFPKEGPSILRIQQVVRGDSAAYFCASSLGQIGAFFGQGTRLTVV.

The J gene is TRBJ2-7, the V gene TRBV7-2, with 9 bases fitting TRBD2. Germline trimming cut 1 base from V and 4 bases from J; bases unmatched to any gene: 8. The CDR3 contains 16 residues. In germline, CDR1 is SGHTA, CDR2 FQGNSA. CDR3 protein: CASSLEALAGFYEQYF. As DNA, the CDR3 is TGTGCCAGCAGCTTAGAGGCACTAGCGGGTTTTTACGAGCAGTACTTC.